This T cell receptor beta chain was captured in a study of beta chain features in type 1 diabetes. Study-wide points: In all four CD4+ subsets, TCRB CDR3 length was significantly, moderately reduced in type 1 diabetes. Fewer junction insertions and more nucleotide deletions appeared in type 1 diabetes patients. Unsettled here was the matter of whether HLA type influences TCRB rearrangement.

The investigators reverse transcribed all of the isolated RNA, so they sequenced expressed TCRB transcripts. The average output of naive, central memory and regulatory T cell samples was several million reads. TCRdb's table, derived via immunoSEQ multiplex PCR, lists solely in-frame clones and lacks some. The table records tens of thousands of clones, 65% of them present only once. V trimming: 2 bases; J trimming: 5 bases; junction bases outside the gene matches: 1. Germline values: CDR1 MDHEN, CDR2 SYDVKM. The CDR3 consists of 13 residues. Only a few counts were recorded for this clone. Its target is not known.

The V gene is TRBV28, the J gene TRBJ2-5; 8 bases line up with TRBD1. The sample taken for sequencing was Tregs from blood. The TCR comes from a woman aged 30 to 39 with type 1 diabetes. CDR3 sequence: CASSLPGGETQYF. As DNA, the CDR3 is TGTGCCAGCAGTTTACCAGGGGGCGAGACCCAGTACTTC.